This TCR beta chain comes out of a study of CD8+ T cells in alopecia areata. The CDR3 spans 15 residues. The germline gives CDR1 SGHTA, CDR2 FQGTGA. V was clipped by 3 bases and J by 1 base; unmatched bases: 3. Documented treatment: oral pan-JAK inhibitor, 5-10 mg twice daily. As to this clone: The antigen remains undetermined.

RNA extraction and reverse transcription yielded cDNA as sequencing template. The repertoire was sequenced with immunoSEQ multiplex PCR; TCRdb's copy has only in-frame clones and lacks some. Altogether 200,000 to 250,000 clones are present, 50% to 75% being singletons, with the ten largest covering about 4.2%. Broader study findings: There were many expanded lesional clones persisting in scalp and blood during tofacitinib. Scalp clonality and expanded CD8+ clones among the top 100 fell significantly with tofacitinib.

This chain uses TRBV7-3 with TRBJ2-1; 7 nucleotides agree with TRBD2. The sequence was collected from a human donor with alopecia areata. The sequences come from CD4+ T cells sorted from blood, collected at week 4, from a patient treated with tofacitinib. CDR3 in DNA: TGTGCCAGCAGCTTCTTCGGGGGGTCCTACAATGAGCAGTTCTTC. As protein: CASSFFGGSYNEQFF.